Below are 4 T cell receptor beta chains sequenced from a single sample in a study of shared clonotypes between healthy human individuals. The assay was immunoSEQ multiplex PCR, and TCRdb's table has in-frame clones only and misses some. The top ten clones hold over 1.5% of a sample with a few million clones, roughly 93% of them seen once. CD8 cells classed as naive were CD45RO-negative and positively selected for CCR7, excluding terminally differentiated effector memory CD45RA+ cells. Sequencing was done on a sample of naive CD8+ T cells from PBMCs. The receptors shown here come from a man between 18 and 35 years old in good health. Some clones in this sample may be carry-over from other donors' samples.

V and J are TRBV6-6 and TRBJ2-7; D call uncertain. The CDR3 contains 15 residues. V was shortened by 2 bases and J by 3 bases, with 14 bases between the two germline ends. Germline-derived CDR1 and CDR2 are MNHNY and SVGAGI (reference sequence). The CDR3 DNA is TGTGCCAGCAGTTACGGCCTGGGTGACGGCTACGAGCAGTACTTC. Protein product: CASSYGLGDGYEQYF.

CDR3 sequence reads: CASSLWWGAGETQYF. The CDR3 DNA reads TGTGCCAGCAGTTTATGGTGGGGGGCTGGAGAGACCCAGTACTTC. The V call is TRBV27, the J call TRBJ2-5, with D perhaps being TRBD1 or TRBD2 (6 bases each). The CDR3 is 15 residues long. The ends were cut back, 1 base at V and 4 bases at J, with 13 bases in the middle. Germline V CDR1 and CDR2: MNHEY, SMNVEV (reference sequence).

CDR3 amino acids: CASSPILVTGLSYEQYF. The CDR3 DNA reads as TGCGCCAGCAGCCCAATCCTGGTGACAGGCCTCTCCTACGAGCAGTACTTC. This rearrangement joins TRBV4-1 to TRBJ2-7; D is possibly TRBD1 (6 bases). Trimming shortened V by 4 bases and J by 0 bases, and 19 bases separated the two germline ends. The germline CDR1 and CDR2 sequences are MGHRA and YSYEKL. This CDR3 has 17 amino acids.

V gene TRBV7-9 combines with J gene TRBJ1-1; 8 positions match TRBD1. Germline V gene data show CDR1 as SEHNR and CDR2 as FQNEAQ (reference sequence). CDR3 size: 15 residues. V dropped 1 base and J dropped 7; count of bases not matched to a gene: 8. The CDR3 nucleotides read TGTGCCAGCAGCTTAGTTCTTGCAGGGGGCGGTGAAGCTTTCTTT. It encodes CASSLVLAGGGEAFF.